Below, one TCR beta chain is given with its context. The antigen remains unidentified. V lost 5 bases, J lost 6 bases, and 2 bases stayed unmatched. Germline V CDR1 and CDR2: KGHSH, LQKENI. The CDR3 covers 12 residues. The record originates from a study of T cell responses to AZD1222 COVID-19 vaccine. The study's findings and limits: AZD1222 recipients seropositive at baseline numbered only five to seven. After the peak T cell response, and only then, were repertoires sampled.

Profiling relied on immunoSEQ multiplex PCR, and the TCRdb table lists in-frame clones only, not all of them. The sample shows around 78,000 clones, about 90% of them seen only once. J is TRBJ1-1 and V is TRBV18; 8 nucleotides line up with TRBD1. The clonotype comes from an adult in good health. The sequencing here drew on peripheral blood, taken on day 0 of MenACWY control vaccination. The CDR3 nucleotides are TGTGCCAGCTCAACGGGACAGGCTGAAGCTTTCTTT. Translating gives CASSTGQAEAFF.